Sequencing of this T cell receptor (beta chain) was carried out in a study of cytomegalovirus exposure and HLA in healthy donors (dated by TCRdb to the late 2010s). Looking at the study overall: An earlier analysis of around 600 of the donors reported 250 to 350 Gb of sequence data and around 120 million unique TCR beta sequences from about 179 million T cells. Class I and class II HLA loci were covered by the typing at four-digit resolution. All discovery cohort repertoires had been generated using a single sequencing platform. The T cell repertoires of 666 subjects were profiled by immunosequencing and related to cytomegalovirus serostatus. About five DR-DQ haplotypes were treated as single units for association and clustering because of strong linkage in the cohort. Among roughly 400 genotyped donors of the cohort, an average of around 240,000 unique TCR beta nucleotide sequences were sequenced per donor, roughly 18% of them non-productive. Typing coverage differed by locus: A, B, C, DRB1 and DQB1 were typed in roughly 620-630 donors, DQA1 in about 510, DPA1 in nearly 610, and DPB1 in 400 to 480. Of the roughly 400 genotyped donors, 75% to 85% were placed in the genetic ancestry cluster associated with self-reported Caucasian donors. An early release covering around 630 HLA-typed donors comprised about 300 gigabases of sequencing data and approximately 80 million unique TCR sequences. A later genetic analysis used genome-wide SNP genotypes for about 60% of the roughly 700 donors, treating that subset as a discovery cohort. In a later analysis, previously published TCR beta repertoires from roughly 710 donors were re-analyzed and high-resolution HLA genotyping was added so that TCR occurrence patterns could be studied. High-throughput TCR immunosequencing, statistical association of individual TCRs with disease status, and machine learning were combined to predict cytomegalovirus infection status. An earlier analysis of 587 of the donors used high-throughput TCR beta sequencing to judge whether each TCR beta V gene segment behaved as functional or pseudogenic. The study aimed to test whether cataloging public T cell receptors could reveal signatures of past pathogen exposure. Donor age, sex, ethnicity and CMV serostatus were compiled alongside the repertoire data. The later analysis used no new phenotypic data to find candidate immune exposures, relying instead on TCR beta sequences and their occurrence across donors. Besides the first cohort of some 670 subjects, a separate validation cohort made up of some 110 different subjects was used.

V loses 2 bases, J loses 7 bases, and the germline ends lie 12 bases apart. The CDR3 spans 14 residues, from the cysteine through the phenylalanine. The kept DNA is CDR3 alone, 42 bases in frame from the first base. Taken from the germline V gene (reference sequence), the CDR1 and CDR2 loops are WNHNN and SYGVQD. Worth noting for this clone: Its antigen remains undetermined. Base qualities are not at hand, and no much larger clone is one base apart.

The investigation overall reported the following: When HLA alleles, especially DR and DQ, strongly co-occurred, attributing TCR associations to individual alleles was difficult. Broadly in line with IMGT annotations, most TCR beta V segments showed up in productive rearrangements about 87% or about 30% of the time in an earlier analysis of 587 of the donors. In a later genetic analysis, fewer N-insertions in productive TCRs were reported among donors in an Asian-associated ancestry cluster than the roughly 700-donor mean. A later genetic analysis associated a missense DCLRE1C variant with V-gene and J-gene trimming of TCR beta chains, and an independent cohort replicated the association. According to a later analysis, parvovirus B19, influenza, CMV and Epstein-Barr virus appeared linked to several top co-occurrence clusters. The earlier analysis of some 540 of the donors excluded approximately 17 rarely observed V segments, including chromosome 9 orphons, because counts were too low. Because some donors lacked HLA typing at each locus, the association tests relied only on the typed subset. Most TCR sequences were observed very rarely across donors, whereas some public TCRs were present in many individuals. Sequencing depth was assumed to be roughly uniform across donors in the presence/absence analyses, though that assumption may not hold. Correlated functional status among segregating V segments might reflect linkage disequilibrium, but an unknown experimental factor could not be ruled out. Three of the identified cytomegalovirus-associated TCR beta chains were confirmed in vitro to be specific for cytomegalovirus antigens. A further reported finding was that TCR beta sequences accurately predicted the HLA-A and HLA-B alleles for most subjects in the first cohort. The only immune exposure information available for the cohort was CMV serostatus. The authors suggested that the approach could potentially be generalized to other disease states and immunological phenotypes. The study gave a list of around 170 TCR beta chains associated with cytomegalovirus. Some IMGT-functional V segments, including TRBV6-2 and TRBV6-3, could not be told apart with the 87-base-pair reads, so those segments were excluded. A later analysis found that TCR association rates varied across HLA loci, with DRB1 alleles showing the most associated TCRs and HLA-C alleles the fewest. The cohort was sequenced for TCR beta chains only, and without alpha or paired-chain data the features that could be detected were limited. In a later analysis, HLA-associated TCR beta chains showed more clonal expansion and lower generation probabilities than non-associated chains that were equally common. The sequencing pipeline was judged likely to have produced a cluster of highly shared sequence variants as a technical artifact. Most CMV-associated TCR beta chains appeared to be HLA-restricted in a later analysis, and the HLA associations seemed to be driven largely by CMV exposure. A later analysis associated 16,951 TCR beta sequences with specific HLA alleles at a false discovery rate of 0.05. The classifier was reported to diagnose cytomegalovirus status with high specificity and sensitivity in both the original cohort and the validation cohort.

Library method: the immunoSEQ multiplex PCR assay. For the multiplex PCR, a mixture combining 60 forward primers for TCR Vbeta segments and 13 reverse primers for TCR Jbeta segments was used. The CDR3 region of rearranged TCR beta genes was amplified from genomic DNA with a multiplex PCR assay. The amplified TCR beta libraries were sequenced on the Illumina HiSeq System as 87-base-pair reads. The published analysis was carried out like this. In a later analysis, roughly 80 million unique TCR beta chains were counted across the 650 to 700 repertoires, and about 10 million of these chains were shared by at least two donors. Raw reads were error-corrected and collapsed into unique sequences with a nearest-neighbor algorithm that merged closely related sequences to remove PCR and sequencing errors. To assign V, D and J gene segments, CDR3 sequences were aligned to IMGT reference sequences. For a sequence to be retained, a match of at least six nucleotides was required to both a V gene segment and a J gene segment. Rearrangements were called productive when the CDR3 lacked stop codons and stayed in frame with V and J; all others were non-productive. CDR3 was defined according to IMGT convention as the region running from the second conserved V-encoded cysteine to the conserved J-encoded phenylalanine. The earlier analysis of about 530 of the donors excluded any sequence lacking an unambiguous match to a single V gene segment. An earlier analysis of several hundred of the donors classified V segments as functional when productive rearrangements were above 56.7% and as segregating when the standard deviation between donors was above 5%. A statistical classification framework was developed to diagnose cytomegalovirus status using the catalog of TCR beta chain sequences. In a later analysis, V and J genes were assigned by comparing TCR nucleotide sequences against IMGT/GENE-DB human TR gene sequences. In a later analysis, CDR3 sequences and most-parsimonious VDJ recombination scenarios were assigned using the TCRdist pipeline. In a later analysis, each TCR beta chain was defined by its CDR3 amino acid sequence together with its V-gene family, and reads lacking a unique V-gene family were excluded. To address suspected cross-contamination and a sequencing artifact, a later analysis removed a few hundred highly shared, low-generation-probability nucleotide sequences. For each public chain, a later analysis derived a clonal expansion index from normalized ranks of inferred template counts within each repertoire. In a later analysis, generation probabilities were computed with a VDJ recombination model fitted to out-of-frame rearrangements, and the resulting probabilities were checked against IGoR. A later analysis scored TCR-TCR, TCR-HLA and TCR-CMV co-occurrence with hypergeometric tests, applying a repertoire-size bias correction to TCR pairs. In a later analysis, false discovery rates were estimated by permuting HLA or CMV assignments 20 times. In a later analysis, co-occurring TCRs were grouped using DBSCAN, and TCRdist sequence similarity was added for clustering within HLA-allele-positive subsets. For co-occurrence clustering, repertoires with fewer than 30,000 or more than 120,000 public chains were excluded, along with five repertoires with anomalous nucleotide sharing. The table comes from immuneACCESS by way of TCRdb, which keeps in-frame sequences with V and J called. Part of the clones is missing from these tables; in studies checked, under half for an unresolved V gene and the rest for unknown reasons. That table is the source of V, J and clone size, and D and trimming were worked out from the DNA. This sample gives tens of thousands of clones in total; approximately 80% of them show up just once. The ten largest clones take up around a quarter of the sample.

The cohort was made up of about 670 healthy bone marrow donors. All cohort members were sampled while nominally healthy, although unrecorded immune exposures were likely present. The donor was CMV seropositive and belonged to the group of about 290 seropositive cohort members. A peripheral blood sample was collected from each donor, and TCR beta sequencing was performed on peripheral blood mononuclear cells. Genomic DNA extraction from the blood cell samples was performed with the Qiagen DNeasy Blood Extraction Kit. The V gene is TRBV10-1 and the J gene is TRBJ1-5; the D gene is perhaps TRBD1, on 5 matching bases. The sample comprised PBMCs. The sequence was obtained from a woman aged 45-65 years in good health and CMV-seropositive. The nucleotide sequence is given as TGCGCCAGCAGTGAGGCAGGGAAGGACCAGCCCCAGCATTTT. The encoded protein is CASSEAGKDQPQHF.